The 24 T cell receptor beta chains below come from one sample, sequenced in a study of CD8 T cells in ankylosing spondylitis. TCRdb reprocessed the 5' RACE reads with MiXCR, giving one entry per CDR3 protein. Of some 200,000 distinct CDR3 sequences detected, roughly 24% appear once; the ten largest clones hold under 7%. The source material was blood, either unsorted or a sorted T cell fraction (not recorded which). These receptors all come from a male donor with ankylosing spondylitis or in good health (not recorded which).

The table lists this clonotype with many counts. V and J are TRBV15 and TRBJ2-7; D is unclear. In germline, CDR1 is LNHNV, CDR2 YYDKDF (reference sequence). V dropped 3 bases and J dropped 3 bases, with 9 bases sitting between them. The CDR3 totals 13 residues. CDR3 sequence reads: CATSSRDNYEQYF. DNA for the CDR3: TGTGCCACCAGCAGTCGAGACAACTACGAGCAGTACTTC.

V gene TRBV20-1 combines with J gene TRBJ2-3, with D possibly matching TRBD2 (5 bases). V was shortened by 5 bases and J by 4 bases, with 16 bases between the two germline ends. CDR1 DFQATT and CDR2 SNEGSKA come from the germline V gene (reference sequence). This CDR3 comprises 14 residues. This CDR3 is CSAPPGSGADTQYF. The CDR3 bases are TGCAGTGCTCCGCCGGGATCGGGCGCAGATACGCAGTATTTT.

This clonotype has at least ten counts. The rearrangement joins TRBV2 to TRBJ1-4; no clear D gene. The CDR3 has 15 residues. CDR1 SNHLY and CDR2 FYNNEI come from the germline V gene. V was pared by 4 bases and J by 7 bases, with 16 bases between. CDR3 nucleotides: TGTGCCAGCAGTGGGAACACCGCCAGAAGTGAAAAACTGTTTTTT. This sequence encodes CASSGNTARSEKLFF.

V and J are TRBV2 and TRBJ2-3; 8 bases are a match to TRBD1. Per the germline V gene, CDR1 is SNHLY and CDR2 is FYNNEI. This CDR3 is built from 15 residues. V lost 5 bases, J lost 6 bases, and 10 bases stayed unmatched. The CDR3 region is CASSPGQVHLDTQYF. The CDR3 DNA is TGTGCCAGCAGTCCGGGACAGGTTCACTTGGATACGCAGTATTTT.

Ten or more counts support this clonotype. The chain has TRBV5-5 and TRBJ2-4; D could derive from TRBD1 or TRBD2 (6 bases each). This CDR3 comprises 15 residues. V gave up 6 bases and J gave up 4 bases, with 17 bases separating them. The germline CDR1 and CDR2 sequences are SGHKS and YYEKEE (reference sequence). The CDR3 here is CASTRQEGYKNIQYF. The CDR3 nucleotides are TGTGCCAGCACTCGACAGGAGGGGTATAAAAACATTCAGTACTTC.

Concerning this clonotype: The likely explanation is a read error, given a far larger clone one base away. CDR3 in DNA: TGTGCCAGCAGTTTGGGCAGGATGAACACTGAAGCTTCCTTT. Its translation is CASSLGRMNTEASF. The J gene is TRBJ1-1, the V gene TRBV12-3 or TRBV12-4; D remains ambiguous. CDR3 size: 14 residues.

At least ten counts were recorded for this clonotype. The chain couples TRBV11-2 to TRBJ1-1; TRBD1 matches 7 bases. The germline gives CDR1 SGHAT, CDR2 FQNNGV. J gave up 5 bases and V 5 bases, and 8 bases lay outside the gene matches. There are 14 residues in the CDR3. The CDR3 loop is CASSPQGGRTEAFF. DNA of the CDR3: TGTGCCAGCAGCCCCCAGGGGGGCCGAACTGAAGCTTTCTTT.

This clonotype was counted a single time. In this CDR3 the conserved last residue, phenylalanine or tryptophan, is missing, so a read error is likely. The chain has TRBV5-5 and TRBJ1-1; D remains unclear. Germline CDR1 and CDR2: SGHKS and YYEKEE (reference sequence). V was shortened by 1 base and J by 5 bases, with 9 bases between the two germline ends. There are 13 residues in the CDR3. Here the CDR3 DNA reads TGTGCCAGCAGCTTGCCCCTGATAACTGAAGCTTTCCTT. It codes for CASSLPLITEAFL.

The gene calls are TRBV6-5 and TRBJ2-7; D is perhaps TRBD1 or TRBD2 (6 bases each). CDR3 length: 11 residues. The V end was cut by 11 bases, the J end by 6 bases, with 14 bases between. The V gene's germline CDR1 is MNHEY and CDR2 SVGAGI. The CDR3 region has the DNA TGTGCCTGTACTGGGGGGCGCGAGCAGTACTTC. Its translation is CACTGGREQYF.

The chain employs TRBV6-6 and TRBJ2-3; D is undetermined. The V gene lost 6 bases and the J gene lost 2 bases, with 6 bases spanning the gap. Germline CDR1 reads MNHNY; CDR2 reads SVGAGI (reference sequence). The CDR3 has 12 amino acids. The CDR3 DNA follows: TGTGCCAGCAGAACTACCACAGATACGCAGTATTTT. This gives the protein CASRTTTDTQYF.

This clonotype has only a few counts. For the CDR3, the DNA is TGCAGTGCCACCCTGGGGGGCGGGGAGACCCAGTACTTC. It codes for CSATLGGGETQYF. The J gene is TRBJ2-5, the V gene TRBV20-1; D may be TRBD1 or TRBD2 (6 bases each). The V and J ends lost 6 bases and 5 bases respectively, with 16 bases between them. The CDR3 spans 13 residues. CDR1 DFQATT and CDR2 SNEGSKA come from the germline V gene (reference sequence).

The rearrangement uses TRBV20-1 and TRBJ2-3, with TRBD1 as a possible D gene (5 bases). The CDR3 is 14 residues long. The germline V and J ends were trimmed by 3 bases and 4 bases, with 14 bases remaining between them. Germline assignment: CDR1 DFQATT and CDR2 SNEGSKA (reference sequence). CDR3 region: CSARVLREADTQYF. DNA of the CDR3: TGCAGTGCTAGGGTCCTCAGGGAAGCAGATACGCAGTATTTT.

This clonotype was seen at least ten times. The V call is TRBV18, the J call TRBJ1-5; the D is unclear. The CDR3 has 13 amino acids. The germline V gene encodes CDR1 KGHSH and CDR2 LQKENI. The ends were cut back, 8 bases at V and 0 bases at J, with 8 bases in the middle. The CDR3 is CASSLDSNQPQHF. The CDR3, as DNA: TGTGCCAGCAGCTTAGATAGCAATCAGCCCCAGCATTTT.

The table lists this clonotype with many counts. A read error may produce the germline difference seen at one junction end. This rearrangement joins TRBV6-1 to TRBJ2-6; D is tentatively TRBD1 or TRBD2 (5 bases each). The CDR3 sequence is 13 residues long. Germline V gives CDR1 MNHNS, CDR2 SASEGT. As DNA, the CDR3 is TGTGCCTGCAGGGAGTCTGGGGCCAACGTCCTGACTTTC. Translating gives CACRESGANVLTF.

This chain joins TRBV12-3 or TRBV12-4 and TRBJ2-7; 7 bases line up with TRBD2. The CDR3 totals 15 residues. Germline trimming cut 3 bases from V and 3 bases from J; bases unmatched to any gene: 8. The CDR3 bases are TGTGCCAGCAGTTTGGGTACTAGCGATATCTACGAGCAGTACTTC. The encoded protein is CASSLGTSDIYEQYF.

This chain links TRBV15 with TRBJ1-1, with D uncertain. This CDR3 region has 12 residues. The V gene's germline CDR1 is LNHNV and CDR2 YYDKDF (reference sequence). Trimming took 2 bases from V and 3 from J, leaving 4 bases between them. CDR3 in amino acids: CATSRQDTEAFF. Here the CDR3 DNA reads TGTGCCACCAGCAGACAGGACACTGAAGCTTTCTTT.

This clonotype has at least ten counts. The rearrangement uses TRBV12-3 or TRBV12-4 and TRBJ2-5; 8 bases map to TRBD1. Trimming cost V 6 bases and J 4 bases; bases outside gene matches: 10. The length of the CDR3 is 15 residues. CDR3 protein: CASSSVGTGLETQYF. In nucleotides, the CDR3 is TGTGCCAGCAGCTCAGTCGGGACAGGACTAGAGACCCAGTACTTC.

Many counts were recorded for this clonotype. The J gene is TRBJ2-1, the V gene TRBV5-1, with 9 bases lining up with TRBD1. The trim removed 4 bases at V and 3 bases at J, leaving 5 bases unmatched. The length of the CDR3 is 15 residues. Germline values: CDR1 SGHRS, CDR2 YFSETQ. The CDR3 sequence is CASSPGQGFYNEQFF. CDR3 sequence (DNA): TGCGCCAGCAGCCCGGGACAGGGCTTCTACAATGAGCAGTTCTTC.

The CDR3 sequence is CSVRAHSTDTQYF. The CDR3 DNA is TGCAGCGTCCGAGCCCACAGCACAGATACGCAGTATTTT. The chain joins TRBV29-1 to TRBJ2-3; D unresolved. The CDR3 runs 13 residues. Germline V CDR1 and CDR2: SQVTM, ANQGSEA. V lost 6 bases, J lost 0 bases, and 10 bases lay in between.

There are many counts of this clonotype. This chain links TRBV20-1 with TRBJ2-2, with 8 bases lining up with TRBD1. The V gene end was trimmed by 4 bases and the J gene end by 6 bases; junction bases not matched to a gene: 4. The germline V gene has CDR1 DFQATT and CDR2 SNEGSKA (reference sequence). The CDR3 contains 13 residues. CDR3 region: CSATGGASGELFF. CDR3 DNA: TGCAGTGCTACAGGGGGCGCTTCCGGGGAGCTGTTTTTT.

To note about this clonotype: At one end, the junction sequence differs from germline, possibly due to a read error. This chain uses TRBV20-1 with TRBJ1-4, with D possibly matching TRBD1 (6 bases). The CDR3 has 17 amino acids. Germline assignment: CDR1 DFQATT and CDR2 SNEGSKA (reference sequence). CDR3 region: CCAREVQGISTNEKLFF. In DNA form, the CDR3 reads TGCTGTGCTAGAGAGGTACAGGGAATCTCAACTAATGAAAAACTGTTTTTT.

This clonotype was seen only a few times. The chain carries TRBV10-3 and TRBJ2-1; 8 bases match TRBD1. Trimming took 4 bases from V and 6 from J; bases not matched to a gene: 8. The CDR3 spans 15 residues. CDR1 ENHRY and CDR2 SYGVKD come from the germline V gene. The CDR3 reads CAISVSGTGVNEQFF. In DNA, the CDR3 is TGTGCCATCAGTGTTTCAGGGACAGGCGTCAATGAGCAGTTCTTC.

The gene calls are TRBV18 and TRBJ2-3; D may be TRBD2 (5 bases). The germline V gene encodes CDR1 KGHSH and CDR2 LQKENI. The CDR3 has 14 residues. V was shortened by 6 bases and J by 5 bases, with 15 bases between the two germline ends. The CDR3 loop reads CASSGRNGEDTQYF. CDR3 bases: TGTGCCAGCTCGGGGAGAAACGGAGAAGATACGCAGTATTTT.

In this sample, this clonotype turned up many times. This rearrangement joins TRBV10-3 to TRBJ1-1; tentative D call: TRBD1 (5 bases). The CDR3 is made up of 13 amino acids. V lost 5 bases, J lost 0 bases, and 7 bases lay in between. Germline CDR1 is ENHRY and CDR2 is SYGVKD. Here the CDR3 DNA reads TGTGCCATCAGTTTGACAGTGAACACTGAAGCTTTCTTT. It encodes CAISLTVNTEAFF.